The text below deals with one TCR beta chain. The germline V gene encodes CDR1 LGHNA and CDR2 YSLEER. The CDR3 sequence is 18 residues long. V dropped 0 bases and J dropped 7 bases, with 24 bases sitting between them. This sample was included in a study of shared clonotypes between healthy human individuals. The assay was immunoSEQ multiplex PCR, and TCRdb's table has in-frame clones only and misses some. The data show 450,000 to 500,000 clones, 81% seen once. Donors were healthy HIV-negative adults without recently reported acute infections or vaccinations. This clonotype was obtained from a woman in her forties in good health. Some clones in this sample may be carry-over from other donors' samples. The specimen sequenced was PBMCs. This chain connects TRBV4-3 to TRBJ1-2; tentatively, D is TRBD1 (5 bases). CDR3 loop: CASSQELSSRGVRGGYTF. CDR3 coding DNA: TGCGCCAGCAGCCAAGAACTAAGCTCGCGAGGGGTTCGCGGTGGCTACACCTTC.